Listed here are 6 T cell receptor gamma chains from one sample, sequenced in a study of Vγ9Vδ2 T cells in congenital toxoplasmosis. Template-switch reverse transcription used TRGC- and TRDC-specific primers together in a single tube. The TRGC primer was designed to target TRGC1 and TRGC2 alike. TCRdb reanalyzed the reads using CATT. This table holds some 260 gamma-chain clones, around 2% found once. The sequenced sample consisted of gamma-delta T cells from blood. The source is a child under 10 years old born to a mother with Toxoplasma gondii infection during pregnancy, either congenitally infected or uninfected (not recorded which).

This clone was recorded a few times. TCRdb pairs this DNA with a much larger clone's protein that differs at residue 11, likely a read error; the protein shown was translated from the DNA. The rearrangement links TRGV9 to TRGJ1 or TRGJ2. Germline loops: CDR1 GITISATS, CDR2 ISYDGTV (reference sequence). Trimming took 4 bases from V and 5 from J; bases not matched to a gene: 17. This CDR3 has 16 residues. CDR3: CALWDLRNQAHYKKLF. The CDR3 region has the DNA TGTGCCTTGTGGGATCTTCGAAATCAGGCTCATTATAAGAAACTCTTT.

Points on this clone: TCRdb assigns this DNA the protein of a much larger clone, which departs from its translation at residue 2; this likely reflects a read error, and the protein shown comes from translating the DNA. J is TRGJP1 and V is TRGV10. The J gene is not listed in TCRdb, so it was assigned here from a DNA match to germline. TRGV10 is reported as an ORF; its role is uncertain. The CDR3 sequence is 14 residues long. The CDR3 DNA sequence: TGTACTGCGTGGGATTATACCACTGGTTGGTTCAAGATATTT. This encodes CTAWDYTTGWFKIF.

This clone is labeled large (0.1 to 1%). The genes are TRGV4 and TRGJ1 or TRGJ2. The CDR3 extends over 12 amino acids. J lost 5 bases, V lost 5 bases, and 6 bases had no gene match. CDR1 and CDR2 from the germline V gene are EGSTGY and YDSYTSSV. The DNA for the CDR3 is TGTGCCACCTGGGGCAGGCATTATAAGAAACTCTTT. This gives the protein CATWGRHYKKLF.

Sample share makes this clone hyperexpanded (1% or more). Other nucleotide sequences from this sample produce the same CDR3. V gene TRGV9 combines with J gene TRGJP. CDR3 length equals 16 residues. Germline V gene lookup returns CDR1 GITISATS and CDR2 ISYDGTV (reference sequence). Trimming cost V 0 bases and J 4 bases; bases outside gene matches: 0. The CDR3 DNA reads as TGTGCCTTGTGGGAGGTGCAAGAGTTGGGCAAAAAAATCAAGGTATTT. It codes for CALWEVQELGKKIKVF.

This clone was counted only a few times. This DNA's translation differs at residue 7 from TCRdb's protein, which comes from a much larger clone; a read error is likely, and the protein shown is translated from the DNA. J is TRGJP and V is TRGV9. Trimming removed 0 bases from V and 7 bases from J; junction bases left unmatched: 3. CDR1 is GITISATS, CDR2 ISYDGTV, per germline (reference sequence). The CDR3 is 16 amino acids. The CDR3 reads CALWEVWELGKKIKVF. The CDR3 nucleotides are TGTGCCTTGTGGGAGGTGTGGGAGTTGGGCAAAAAAATCAAGGTATTT.

This clone is termed large. In the same sample, other DNA sequences code for this CDR3. The chain is built from TRGV10 and TRGJ1 or TRGJ2. TRGV10 is sorted into the ORF group, with uncertain function. V shed 8 bases, J shed 1 base, and the junction held 6 bases outside the gene matches. This CDR3 has 13 residues. The CDR3 region is CAAWDSNYYKKLF. The CDR3 bases are TGTGCTGCGTGGGATTCAAATTATTATAAGAAACTCTTT.